Reported below is one T cell receptor (beta chain). The Seattle site enrolled patients during active infection and followed them longitudinally. This record comes from a study of blood T cell repertoires in COVID-19. Study information: Acute-phase and convalescent COVID-19 samples originated in the United States, Italy and Spain. Sources were T cells, B-cell-depleted T cells, or PBMCs; the material itself was cDNA or gDNA.

As handled by the study authors: Reference gene primer amplification gave nucleated cell count estimates. This table comes from immunoSEQ multiplex PCR, and its TCRdb copy is limited to in-frame clones, with some not included. D and trimming were read from the DNA, whereas the V and J calls and clone size are those reported in that table. Of a few hundred thousand clones in the sample, around 89% are singletons; the top ten hold roughly 1.7%. Trimming took 3 bases from V and 5 from J, leaving 7 bases between them. CDR1 is SGHTA, CDR2 FQGNSA, per germline. The CDR3 has 13 residues. The sequenced material came from peripheral blood. The chain couples TRBV7-2 to TRBJ1-4; D gene unclear. The source is a woman in her twenties or thirties with COVID-19, enrolled during active disease. CDR3 amino acids: CASSFGANEKLFF. DNA for the CDR3: TGTGCCAGCAGCTTCGGTGCAAATGAAAAACTGTTTTTT. The variable domain in full, completed from reference TRBV7-2 and TRBJ1-4, reads GAGVSQSPSNKVTEKGKDVELRCDPISGHTALYWYRQSLGQGLEFLIYFQGNSAPDKSGLPSDRFSAERTGGSVSTLTIQRTQQEDSAVYLCASSFGANEKLFFGSGTQLSVL.